This paragraph covers one T cell receptor (beta chain) sequence. Its cognate antigen has yet to be identified. No quality values exist for individual bases; no much larger clone is one base distant. Patients with hyperthyroidism were aged 18 to 65 years, had been newly diagnosed, and had a disease duration of less than 2 months. Patients were excluded if they had other autoimmune diseases, uncontrolled infections, pregnancy or lactation. Diagnosis relied on clinical symptoms, serum thyroxine, TRAb, thyroid ultrasound and orbital computed tomography. Total RNA was extracted with Trizol reagent and quality-checked on an Agilent 2100 Bioanalyzer. This entry comes from a study of Graves' ophthalmopathy and Graves' hyperthyroidism (dated by TCRdb to the late 2010s). Notes on the research overall: Stable hyperthyroidism was defined as no progression to ophthalmopathy within 18 months of follow-up. The study used TCR beta repertoire signatures to distinguish Graves' ophthalmopathy from Graves' hyperthyroidism and to predict progression to ophthalmopathy. In total, over 130 blood samples were TCR-sequenced: some 40 ophthalmopathy, 80 or so hyperthyroidism and some 17 hyperthyroidism-to-ophthalmopathy patients. A discovery set of 90 to 100 patients (43 ophthalmopathy, under 65 stable hyperthyroidism) was enrolled to explore V-J signatures distinguishing ophthalmopathy from hyperthyroidism. An independent validation cohort comprised some 19 hyperthyroidism patients and 15 to 17 patients who later progressed from hyperthyroidism to ophthalmopathy. In several hyperthyroidism patients, the T-cell repertoires found in thyroid tissue were compared with those found in blood. Following sampling, methimazole starting at 30 mg daily was administered to hyperthyroidism patients, and high-dose intravenous methylprednisolone was administered to ophthalmopathy patients.

For repertoire sequencing, TCR beta CDR3 regions were amplified from RNA transcripts. A first-round RT-PCR used HTBI primers with the Qiagen OneStep RT-PCR kit, followed by a second-round multiplex PCR, size selection and purification. The libraries underwent paired-end sequencing with 100 bp reads on an Illumina HiSeq2000. Concerning the study's data processing: SOAPnuke was used to process the reads, removing any read that contained adapters or uncalled bases, had a mean Phred below 15, or lacked an exact match to the constant primer or identifier. COPE v1.2.5 was used to merge high-quality paired reads. Unique nucleotide sequences were defined as clonotypes and aligned to IMGT TRB V, D and J references using MiTCR v1.1. The analysis was limited to V-J combinations with a frequency above 0.0001, which together covered 99.2% of repertoires. For each V-J combination, a TCR clonal expansion and chaos score was defined as F50 clonal expansion divided by the chaos observed in the TCRdist matrix. Welch's t-statistics and random forest were used to narrow the features down to more than 10 V-J combinations, which were then fed into a naive Bayes classifier. The Morisita-Horn index was used to measure how similar the thyroid and blood repertoires were. The public reads were run again by TCRdb, first through fastp at Q25 and then through MiXCR, and only productive beta chains were kept. Rows with a matching CDR3 protein are joined into one entry that keeps the most common DNA and genes. TCRdb's processing, not the authors', yielded these V and J calls. A total of around 1.1 million distinct CDR3 sequences appear in this sample, approximately 35% of them only once. Jointly, the top ten make up around 10% of the sample.

Study-wide conclusions, independent of this receptor: Most expanded thyroid clonotypes with a frequency above 0.001 also appeared in blood, which suggests that blood repertoires may reflect the immune response in the thyroid. No statistical method was used to predetermine the sample size, and group allocation was not hidden from the investigators. In cross-validation, the 13-signature model distinguished ophthalmopathy from stable hyperthyroidism with nearly 90% sensitivity and about 84% specificity, and in the test set the corresponding values were around 80% and 75%. In validation, the model predicted ophthalmopathy progression with about 70% sensitivity and 72.22% specificity; some twelve predicted patients were CT-confirmed with GO in a median of about 7.1 months.

This TCR was sampled from an adult man with Graves' hyperthyroidism. The sequenced sample consisted of peripheral blood or thyroid tissue (not recorded which).

CDR3 loop: CASSISGTQHF. The DNA reads as follows: TGTGCCAGTAGTATATCAGGGACCCAGCATTTT. The sequence joins TRBV19 to TRBJ1-5; the D region possibly corresponds to TRBD1 (5 bases align). V and J are truncated by 2 bases and 11 bases respectively, leaving an intervening sequence of 7 bases. Including the terminal cysteine and phenylalanine, the CDR3 comprises 11 residues. CDR3 DNA is the only sequence kept; it has 33 bases, read in frame from the first base. From the germline V gene (reference sequence), CDR1 is LNHDA and CDR2 is SQIVND.